This T cell receptor beta chain is drawn from a study of blood T cells in healthy people across ages. Primers used in a second PCR of about 7 to 12 cycles were a sample-barcoded 5' primer and a J-beta primer mix. TCRdb re-derived calls from the 5' RACE reads in MiXCR, one entry per CDR3 protein. The sample lists about 900,000 distinct CDR3 sequences; around two thirds were seen once. Per germline, CDR1 SGHRS and CDR2 YFSETQ. V was clipped by 3 bases and J by 9 bases; unmatched bases: 9. The CDR3 is made up of 14 amino acids. Sequencing input: blood. This TCR was recovered from a man aged 30-40 years in good health. The V call is TRBV5-1, the J call TRBJ2-1; 7 nucleotides align to TRBD2. The CDR3 DNA follows: TGCGCCAGCAGCTCCAATGGGAGGGCCGGTGAGCAGTTCTTC. Amino acids: CASSSNGRAGEQFF.